This T cell receptor beta chain originates from a study of identical twins. Using its own MiXCR run on the 5' RACE reads, TCRdb lists one record per CDR3 protein. The top ten clones hold approximately 0.5% of a sample with hundreds of thousands of distinct CDR3 sequences, 20% to 25% of them seen once. The CDR3 has 13 residues. Germline CDR1 reads DFQATT; CDR2 reads SNEGSKA (reference sequence). V lost 3 bases and J lost 4, with 12 bases in between. This clonotype was seen only a few times. The sample was also linked to a second study, of yellow fever vaccine responses in identical twins.

The clonotype originates from a young woman in good health. The sequencing input was CD4+ T cells sorted from blood. V is TRBV20-1 and J is TRBJ1-1, with D possibly TRBD1 on 5 matching bases. This chain's CDR3 is CSASRGAGTEAFF. CDR3 nucleotides: TGCAGTGCTAGCAGAGGGGCGGGCACTGAAGCTTTCTTT.